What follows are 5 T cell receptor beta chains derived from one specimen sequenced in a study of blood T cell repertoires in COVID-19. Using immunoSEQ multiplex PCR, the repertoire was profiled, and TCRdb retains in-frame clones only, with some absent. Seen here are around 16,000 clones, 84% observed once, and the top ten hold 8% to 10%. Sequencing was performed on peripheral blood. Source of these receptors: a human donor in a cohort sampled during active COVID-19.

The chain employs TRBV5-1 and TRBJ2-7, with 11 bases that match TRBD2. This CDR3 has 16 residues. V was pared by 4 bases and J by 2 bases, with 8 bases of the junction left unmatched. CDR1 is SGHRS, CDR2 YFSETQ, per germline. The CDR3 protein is CASSTNLAGGTYEQYF. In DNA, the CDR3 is TGCGCCAGCAGCACAAACCTAGCGGGAGGTACCTACGAGCAGTACTTC.

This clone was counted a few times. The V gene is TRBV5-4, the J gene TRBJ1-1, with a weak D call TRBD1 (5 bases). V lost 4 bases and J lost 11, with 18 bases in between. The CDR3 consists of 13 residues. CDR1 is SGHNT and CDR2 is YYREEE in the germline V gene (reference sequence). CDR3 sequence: CASSPTAGHEAFF. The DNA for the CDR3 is TGTGCCAGCAGCCCCACGGCAGGGCATGAGGCTTTCTTT.

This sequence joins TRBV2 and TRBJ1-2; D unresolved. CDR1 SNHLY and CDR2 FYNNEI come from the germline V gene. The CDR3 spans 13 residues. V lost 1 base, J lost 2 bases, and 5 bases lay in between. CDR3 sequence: CASSEGGNYGYTF. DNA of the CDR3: TGTGCCAGCAGTGAAGGAGGGAACTATGGCTACACCTTC.

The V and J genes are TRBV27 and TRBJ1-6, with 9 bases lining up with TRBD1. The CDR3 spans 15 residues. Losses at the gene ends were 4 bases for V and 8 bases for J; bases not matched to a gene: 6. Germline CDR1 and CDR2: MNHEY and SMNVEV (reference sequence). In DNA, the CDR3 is TGTGCCAGCAGTTCCTCCGGGACAGGGTATTCACCCCTCCACTTT. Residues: CASSSSGTGYSPLHF.

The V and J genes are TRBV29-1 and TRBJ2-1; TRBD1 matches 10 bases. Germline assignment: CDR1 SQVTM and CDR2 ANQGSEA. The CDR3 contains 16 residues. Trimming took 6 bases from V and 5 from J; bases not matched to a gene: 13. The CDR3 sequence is CSVDPRDRGDHNEQFF. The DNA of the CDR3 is TGCAGCGTGGACCCCCGGGACAGGGGCGACCACAATGAGCAGTTCTTC.